These 18 T cell receptor beta chains came from one sample sequenced in a study of blood T cell repertoires in COVID-19. Measured with immunoSEQ multiplex PCR; TCRdb has only the in-frame clones, and not every one. This sample yields about 120,000 clones, of which 79% are seen a single time; 3% to 4.5% belongs to the top ten. The sample consisted of peripheral blood. These receptor sequences come from a woman older than 75 with acute or convalescent COVID-19.

This clone was seen only a few times. The gene calls are TRBV4-2 and TRBJ2-1; 9 bases are shared with TRBD1. J was trimmed by 7 bases and V by 0 bases; bases with no gene match: 13. This CDR3 has 18 residues. Germline CDR1 is LGHNA and CDR2 is YNFKEQ. Written as DNA, the CDR3 is TGTGCCAGCAGCCAAGATTTCGCGGACAGGGGTAGGAGGAATGAGCAGTTCTTC. Encoded protein: CASSQDFADRGRRNEQFF.

This chain uses TRBV7-2 with TRBJ2-7, with D perhaps TRBD1 (5 bases). This CDR3 is 14 amino acids long. The V gene lost 4 bases and the J gene lost 6 bases, with 16 bases spanning the gap. Germline CDR1 reads SGHTA; CDR2 reads FQGNSA. CDR3 nucleotides: TGTGCCAGCAGCTCCCAGCCTCAGGGTCGCGAGCAGTACTTC. This sequence encodes CASSSQPQGREQYF.

This clone appeared a single time. This sequence joins TRBV7-8 and TRBJ1-5; D remains unclear. Trimming stripped 1 base from V and 6 bases from J, with 10 bases between. CDR3 size: 14 residues. The V gene's germline CDR1 is SGHVS and CDR2 FQNEAQ. The CDR3 region has the DNA TGTGCCAGCAGCTTAGAATTGGGAGGTCAGCCCCAGCATTTT. This gives the protein CASSLELGGQPQHF.

The V gene is TRBV15, the J gene TRBJ2-1, with TRBD2 matching 7 bases. The CDR3 length is 14 residues. Germline CDR1 is LNHNV and CDR2 is YYDKDF (reference sequence). The junction had 7 bases not matched to a gene; V was cut back by 1 base and J by 10 bases. CDR3 nucleotide sequence: TGTGCCACCAGCAGAGGGGAGCGGGGCAGGGAGCAGTTCTTC. Its translation: CATSRGERGREQFF.

The chain uses TRBV6-5 and TRBJ2-2, with 7 nucleotides matching TRBD1. Germline-derived CDR1 and CDR2 are MNHEY and SVGAGI. J lost 4 bases, V lost 7 bases, and 6 bases had no gene match. This CDR3 contains 14 residues. The CDR3 reads CASTRGWGTGELFF. As DNA, the CDR3 is TGTGCCAGCACCAGGGGGTGGGGCACCGGGGAGCTGTTTTTT.

This CDR3 reads CASSLGGDRERQFF. The CDR3 region has the DNA TGTGCCAGCAGCTTAGGAGGGGACAGGGAGAGGCAGTTCTTC. J is TRBJ2-1 and V is TRBV7-9; 9 bases agree with TRBD1. The CDR3 is 14 residues long. Germline assignment: CDR1 SEHNR and CDR2 FQNEAQ (reference sequence). V lost 1 base, J lost 12 bases, and 7 bases stayed unmatched.

The CDR3 protein is CASSPGSWTQYF. The DNA of the CDR3 is TGTGCCAGCAGTCCCGGGTCCTGGACGCAGTATTTT. V usage is TRBV3-1 (or the pseudogene TRBV3-2) and J usage is TRBJ2-3; the D is unclear. This CDR3 contains 12 residues. Trimming left V 6 bases short and J 9 bases short, with 13 bases between. Germline V gene data show CDR1 as LGHDT and CDR2 as YNNKEL (reference sequence).

V gene TRBV30 combines with J gene TRBJ1-1; perhaps TRBD1 as D (5 bases). V lost 2 bases, J lost 2 bases, and 12 bases lay in between. The CDR3 consists of 14 residues. The germline gives CDR1 GTSNPN, CDR2 SVGIG (reference sequence). The CDR3 DNA sequence: TGTGCCTGGAGTCCGCACAGGTCAAACACTGAAGCTTTCTTT. Amino acid sequence: CAWSPHRSNTEAFF.

The genes are TRBV27 and TRBJ1-1; D possibly corresponds to TRBD1 (6 bases). CDR1 is MNHEY, CDR2 SMNVEV, per germline (reference sequence). CDR3 length equals 13 residues. V shed 3 bases and J shed 7 bases, with 12 bases lying between them. CDR3 sequence (DNA): TGTGCCAGCAGTTTTTGGGGGCGTAATGAAGCTTTCTTT. This sequence encodes CASSFWGRNEAFF.

The chain combines TRBV5-6 with TRBJ2-7; 10 positions agree with TRBD1. This CDR3 region has 16 residues. The J segment lost 7 bases and the V segment lost 1 base, leaving 11 bases of the junction unmatched. Germline lookup yields CDR1 SGHDT and CDR2 YYEEEE. The CDR3 protein is CASSLLWDRGIGEQYF. The CDR3 DNA is TGTGCCAGCAGCTTGTTATGGGACAGGGGTATCGGGGAGCAGTACTTC.

This clone was found a few times. The chain recombines TRBV29-1 with TRBJ1-2; unclear D gene. Trimming removed 6 bases at V and 4 bases at J, with 18 bases between. The CDR3 is 14 residues long. The germline V gene has CDR1 SQVTM and CDR2 ANQGSEA. CDR3 nucleotide sequence: TGCAGCGTCCTCCTGGCGGGGAGGGCCTATGGCTACACCTTC. It encodes CSVLLAGRAYGYTF.

This clone was observed a few times. The rearrangement uses TRBV6-5 and TRBJ2-3; D might be TRBD2 (6 bases). The CDR3 consists of 14 residues. The germline V gene encodes CDR1 MNHEY and CDR2 SVGAGI. Trimming removed 2 bases from V and 1 base from J, with 7 bases in between. The CDR3 DNA follows: TGTGCCAGCAGTTACGGCGGGGGCACAGATACGCAGTATTTT. This gives the protein CASSYGGGTDTQYF.

Regarding this clone: Compared with germline, one end of the junction differs, possibly owing to a read error. The rearrangement joins TRBV7-7 to TRBJ2-2, with TRBD1 matching 7 bases. Germline CDR1 and CDR2: SSHAT and FNYEAQ (reference sequence). This CDR3 is 16 amino acids long. The CDR3 region is CASSPTGTVLTGELFF. The CDR3 region has the DNA TGTGCTAGCAGTCCTACCGGGACAGTCTTAACCGGGGAGCTGTTTTTT.

V usage is TRBV5-6 and J usage is TRBJ2-2; D is uncertain. Germline CDR1 reads SGHDT; CDR2 reads YYEEEE. The CDR3 is made up of 14 amino acids. The V and J ends lost 0 bases and 3 bases respectively, with 6 bases between them. CDR3 sequence: CASSLDIYTGELFF. Here the CDR3 DNA reads TGTGCCAGCAGCTTGGACATTTACACCGGGGAGCTGTTTTTT.

This clone has just one count. The same CDR3 can be traced to other DNA sequences in this sample. The rearrangement uses TRBV5-1 and TRBJ1-6; 7 bases are shared with TRBD1. V lost 0 bases and J lost 7; bases outside the gene matches: 4. The germline gives CDR1 SGHRS, CDR2 YFSETQ. The CDR3 has 15 residues. CDR3 DNA: TGCGCCAGCAGCTTGGAGGGGACAGAAAATTCACCCCTCCACTTT. This sequence encodes CASSLEGTENSPLHF.

The gene calls are TRBV7-9 and TRBJ1-2, with TRBD1 as a possible D gene (6 bases). The CDR3 is 13 residues long. V shed 6 bases and J shed 10 bases, with 18 bases lying between them. CDR1 and CDR2 (germline): SEHNR, FQNEAQ (reference sequence). The DNA of the CDR3 is TGTGCCAGCAGGGGCCCGACAGGCACCTTCTACACCTTC. Encoded protein: CASRGPTGTFYTF. Full variable domain (missing parts from reference TRBV7-9 and TRBJ1-2): DTGVSQNPRHKITKRGQNVTFRCDPISEHNRLYWYRQTLGQGPEFLTYFQNEAQLEKSRLLSDRFSAERPKGSFSTLEIQRTEQGDSAMYLCASRGPTGTFYTFGSGTRLTVV.

This clone was counted once. V gene TRBV9 combines with J gene TRBJ2-5; 7 nucleotides match TRBD2. CDR3 length equals 17 residues. CDR1 SGDLS and CDR2 YYNGEE come from the germline V gene. With V trimmed by 1 base and J by 5 bases, 14 bases remained unmatched. CDR3 loop: CASSVTGSSGPTETQYF. For the CDR3, the DNA is TGTGCCAGCAGCGTAACCGGTTCTAGCGGACCAACGGAGACCCAGTACTTC. Looking up the rest from reference TRBV9 and TRBJ2-5 gives the full variable domain: DSGVTQTPKHLITATGQRVTLRCSPRSGDLSVYWYQQSLDQGLQFLIQYYNGEERAKGNILERFSAQQFPDLHSELNLSSLELGDSALYFCASSVTGSSGPTETQYFGPGTRLLVL.

This rearrangement joins TRBV5-5 to TRBJ2-7; maybe TRBD2 (5 bases). Trimming removed 5 bases at V and 3 bases at J, with 6 bases between. Germline CDR1 is SGHKS and CDR2 is YYEKEE (reference sequence). CDR3 length: 11 residues. The CDR3 DNA follows: TGTGCCAGCAGGGGGAGCTACGAGCAGTACTTC. Translated: CASRGSYEQYF.